These T cell receptor beta chains were read from a single sample in a study of CD8 T cells in ankylosing spondylitis. TCRdb analysed the 5' RACE reads with MiXCR anew, one entry per CDR3 protein. Of about 220,000 distinct CDR3 sequences in the sample, over 9.5% are singletons; the top ten hold 21%. The sequenced sample was blood, either unsorted or a sorted T cell fraction (not recorded which). The receptors here all came from a male donor with ankylosing spondylitis or in good health (not recorded which). The CDR3 runs from the conserved cysteine through the conserved F or W. A D gene is named only where the DNA matches it firmly. The listing skips clone size in some rows; elsewhere it reads once, few, many or a size class.

j_call: TRBJ2-7
v_call: TRBV29-1
d_call: TRBD2
clone_size: many
cdr3_aa: CSVEKGTTEQYF
cdr3_nt: TGCAGCGTTGAGAAAGGGACTACCGAGCAGTACTTC

j_call: TRBJ2-1
v_call: TRBV28
d_call: NA
clone_size: few
cdr3_aa: CASRRSGGVREQFF
cdr3_nt: TGTGCCAGCAGACGCAGCGGAGGGGTACGTGAGCAGTTCTTC

j_call: TRBJ2-3
v_call: TRBV7-6
d_call: NA
clone_size: many
cdr3_aa: CASSLLPSGGTDTQYF
cdr3_nt: TGTGCCAGCAGCTTATTGCCATCGGGGGGCACAGATACGCAGTATTTT

j_call: TRBJ2-2
v_call: TRBV3-1
d_call: TRBD1
clone_size: many
cdr3_aa: CASSLTGTGAGELFF
cdr3_nt: TGTGCCAGCAGCCTTACCGGGACAGGAGCCGGGGAGCTGTTTTTT

j_call: TRBJ1-2
v_call: TRBV27
d_call: TRBD1
clone_size: many
cdr3_aa: CASSAPRDRRVYGYTF
cdr3_nt: TGTGCCAGCAGTGCCCCCCGGGACAGGAGGGTCTATGGCTACACCTTC

j_call: TRBJ2-1
v_call: TRBV7-2
d_call: NA
clone_size: many
cdr3_aa: CASRKGDLSYNEQFF
cdr3_nt: TGTGCCAGCAGGAAGGGGGACCTTTCCTACAATGAGCAGTTCTTC

j_call: TRBJ1-2
v_call: TRBV7-2
d_call: TRBD1
clone_size: many
cdr3_aa: CASSLGGTGVNYGYTF
cdr3_nt: TGTGCCAGCAGCTTAGGGGGGACAGGGGTTAACTATGGCTACACCTTC

j_call: TRBJ1-1
v_call: TRBV5-1
d_call: NA
clone_size: many
cdr3_aa: CASSLDGSMNTEAFF
cdr3_nt: TGCGCCAGCAGCTTGGACGGGAGTATGAACACTGAAGCTTTCTTT

j_call: TRBJ2-1
v_call: TRBV5-1
d_call: TRBD1
clone_size: many
cdr3_aa: CASSTEGAYEQFF
cdr3_nt: TGCGCCAGCAGCACCGAGGGGGCGTATGAGCAGTTCTTC

j_call: TRBJ2-2
v_call: TRBV13
d_call: NA
clone_size: many
cdr3_aa: CASSLQANTGELFF
cdr3_nt: TGTGCCAGCAGCCTCCAGGCGAACACCGGGGAGCTGTTTTTT

j_call: TRBJ2-1
v_call: TRBV20-1
d_call: TRBD1
clone_size: many
cdr3_aa: CSSTGVTYNEQFF
cdr3_nt: TGCAGTTCGACAGGGGTTACCTACAATGAGCAGTTCTTC

j_call: TRBJ2-6
v_call: TRBV11-2
d_call: NA
clone_size: few
cdr3_aa: CASSVTPSSGANVLTF
cdr3_nt: TGTGCCAGCAGCGTGACACCAAGCTCTGGGGCCAACGTCCTGACTTTC

j_call: TRBJ1-2
v_call: TRBV12-3/TRBV12-4
d_call: NA
clone_size: many
cdr3_aa: CASSFRVGGDGYTF
cdr3_nt: TGTGCCAGCAGTTTCAGGGTAGGGGGGGATGGCTACACCTTC

j_call: TRBJ2-7
v_call: TRBV7-2
d_call: TRBD2
clone_size: few
cdr3_aa: CASSSASGGAYEQYF
cdr3_nt: TGTGCCAGCAGCTCAGCTAGCGGGGGGGCCTACGAGCAGTACTTC

j_call: TRBJ1-2
v_call: TRBV5-5
d_call: NA
clone_size: many
cdr3_aa: CASSLDQVMGLYGYTF
cdr3_nt: TGTGCCAGCAGCTTGGATCAGGTGATGGGGTTGTATGGCTACACCTTC

j_call: TRBJ2-3
v_call: TRBV5-1
d_call: TRBD2
clone_size: NA
cdr3_aa: CASSLVTSGGTDTQYF
cdr3_nt: TGCGCCAGCAGCTTGGTGACTAGCGGGGGTACAGATACGCAGTATTTT

j_call: TRBJ1-5
v_call: TRBV3-1
d_call: TRBD1
clone_size: NA
cdr3_aa: CASSPTGGGGQPQHF
cdr3_nt: TGTGCCAGCAGCCCCACAGGGGGAGGGGGACAGCCCCAGCATTTT

j_call: TRBJ1-2
v_call: TRBV19
d_call: NA
clone_size: once
cdr3_aa: CASSFVDNGDTF
cdr3_nt: TGTGCCAGTAGTTTTGTGGACAATGGCGACACCTTC

j_call: TRBJ2-2
v_call: TRBV19
d_call: NA
clone_size: few
cdr3_aa: CASSIRSPGELFF
cdr3_nt: TGTGCCAGTAGTATTAGGTCCCCCGGGGAGCTGTTTTTT

j_call: TRBJ1-1
v_call: TRBV5-6
d_call: NA
clone_size: NA
cdr3_aa: CASSPTPLDREAEAFF
cdr3_nt: TGTGCCAGCAGCCCGACCCCTCTCGACCGTGAAGCTGAAGCTTTCTTT

j_call: TRBJ2-1
v_call: TRBV18
d_call: NA
clone_size: few
cdr3_aa: CASSPLAVGYNEQFF
cdr3_nt: TGTGCCAGCTCTCCTCTGGCTGTCGGCTACAATGAGCAGTTCTTC

j_call: TRBJ1-1
v_call: TRBV28
d_call: NA
clone_size: many
cdr3_aa: CASSHTLQGPPEAFF
cdr3_nt: TGTGCCAGCAGCCATACCCTACAGGGCCCTCCAGAAGCTTTCTTT

j_call: TRBJ2-5
v_call: TRBV29-1
d_call: NA
clone_size: many
cdr3_aa: CSVIGAGKTQYF
cdr3_nt: TGCAGCGTTATCGGGGCCGGGAAGACCCAGTACTTC

j_call: TRBJ2-5
v_call: TRBV7-2
d_call: TRBD2
clone_size: many
cdr3_aa: CASSLAHRLATETQYF
cdr3_nt: TGTGCCAGCAGCTTAGCCCACAGACTAGCTACAGAGACCCAGTACTTC

j_call: TRBJ1-3
v_call: TRBV5-1
d_call: NA
clone_size: NA
cdr3_aa: CASSLEFSVGNSGNTIYF
cdr3_nt: TGCGCCAGCAGCTTGGAATTCTCAGTCGGGAACTCTGGAAACACCATATATTTT

j_call: TRBJ1-2
v_call: TRBV11-1
d_call: NA
clone_size: NA
cdr3_aa: CASSRSGEFGYTF
cdr3_nt: TGTGCCAGCAGCCGTTCAGGGGAGTTTGGCTACACCTTC

j_call: TRBJ1-2
v_call: TRBV5-6
d_call: NA
clone_size: many
cdr3_aa: CASSPSGGAYGYTF
cdr3_nt: TGTGCCAGCAGCCCTTCGGGGGGGGCCTATGGCTACACCTTC

j_call: TRBJ1-1
v_call: TRBV9
d_call: TRBD1
clone_size: NA
cdr3_aa: CASSPLGQGLNTEAFF
cdr3_nt: TGTGCCAGCAGCCCGCTGGGACAGGGGTTGAACACTGAAGCTTTCTTT

j_call: TRBJ1-5
v_call: TRBV12-3/TRBV12-4
d_call: NA
clone_size: many
cdr3_aa: CASSSGNSNQPQHF
cdr3_nt: TGTGCCAGCAGTTCTGGGAATAGCAATCAGCCCCAGCATTTT

j_call: TRBJ2-1
v_call: TRBV3-1
d_call: NA
clone_size: few
cdr3_aa: CASSQVHISYNEQFF
cdr3_nt: TGTGCCAGCAGCCAAGTTCACATCTCCTACAATGAGCAGTTCTTC

j_call: TRBJ2-3
v_call: TRBV5-1
d_call: NA
clone_size: many
cdr3_aa: CASSYDAGTSTDTQYF
cdr3_nt: TGCGCCAGCAGCTACGACGCAGGCACTAGCACAGATACGCAGTATTTT

j_call: TRBJ2-3
v_call: TRBV5-1
d_call: TRBD2
clone_size: many
cdr3_aa: CASSLNGGAVDTQYF
cdr3_nt: TGCGCCAGCAGCTTAAACGGGGGGGCTGTAGATACGCAGTATTTT

j_call: TRBJ2-5
v_call: TRBV6-1
d_call: TRBD1
clone_size: NA
cdr3_aa: CASIRTPGQGLKTQYF
cdr3_nt: TGTGCCAGCATCCGAACCCCGGGACAGGGATTAAAGACCCAGTACTTC

j_call: TRBJ2-7
v_call: TRBV20-1
d_call: NA
clone_size: many
cdr3_aa: CSPARDGSYEQYF
cdr3_nt: TGCAGTCCGGCCCGGGACGGTTCCTACGAGCAGTACTTC

j_call: TRBJ2-3
v_call: TRBV7-3
d_call: TRBD2
clone_size: few
cdr3_aa: CASSLNSIVAGADTQYF
cdr3_nt: TGTGCCAGCAGCTTAAATTCTATCGTAGCGGGGGCAGATACGCAGTATTTT

j_call: TRBJ2-1
v_call: TRBV5-1
d_call: TRBD2
clone_size: many
cdr3_aa: CASSLNGGSTLYNEQFF
cdr3_nt: TGCGCCAGCAGCTTAAACGGGGGGTCCACCCTCTACAATGAGCAGTTCTTC

j_call: TRBJ2-5
v_call: TRBV6-6
d_call: NA
clone_size: many
cdr3_aa: CASSYSDPPTQYF
cdr3_nt: TGTGCCAGCAGTTACAGTGACCCCCCGACCCAGTACTTC

j_call: TRBJ2-5
v_call: TRBV20-1
d_call: NA
clone_size: few
cdr3_aa: CSAARPIDRGGVEETQYF
cdr3_nt: TGCAGTGCTGCACGGCCTATCGACAGGGGAGGGGTGGAAGAGACCCAGTACTTC

j_call: TRBJ2-3
v_call: TRBV12-3/TRBV12-4
d_call: NA
clone_size: few
cdr3_aa: CASSLSGYVGTDTQYF
cdr3_nt: TGTGCCAGCAGTTTAAGCGGTTACGTTGGCACAGATACGCAGTATTTT

j_call: TRBJ2-7
v_call: TRBV27
d_call: NA
clone_size: NA
cdr3_aa: CASRPGEASYEQYF
cdr3_nt: TGTGCCAGCCGCCCGGGGGAGGCCTCCTACGAGCAGTACTTC

j_call: TRBJ1-5
v_call: TRBV28
d_call: TRBD1
clone_size: many
cdr3_aa: CASSPQGLGDNQPQHF
cdr3_nt: TGTGCCAGCAGCCCACAGGGGTTAGGTGACAATCAGCCCCAGCATTTT

j_call: TRBJ1-5
v_call: TRBV6-1
d_call: TRBD1
clone_size: NA
cdr3_aa: CASSELWRTGGRPQHF
cdr3_nt: TGTGCCAGCAGTGAACTTTGGCGGACAGGGGGCCGGCCCCAGCATTTT

j_call: TRBJ2-2
v_call: TRBV5-1
d_call: NA
clone_size: NA
cdr3_aa: CASRTGPDTGELFF
cdr3_nt: TGCGCCAGCAGAACAGGGCCGGACACCGGGGAGCTGTTTTTT

j_call: TRBJ2-7
v_call: TRBV3-1
d_call: NA
clone_size: NA
cdr3_aa: CASSQVFSLRESYEQYF
cdr3_nt: TGTGCCAGCAGCCAAGTTTTCTCTCTTAGGGAGTCCTACGAGCAGTACTTC

j_call: TRBJ2-3
v_call: TRBV5-6
d_call: TRBD1
clone_size: many
cdr3_aa: CASSSGTGGADTQYF
cdr3_nt: TGTGCCAGCAGCTCCGGGACAGGGGGAGCAGATACGCAGTATTTT

j_call: TRBJ2-1
v_call: TRBV7-3
d_call: NA
clone_size: many
cdr3_aa: CASSFQGDNEQFF
cdr3_nt: TGTGCCAGCAGCTTCCAAGGTGACAATGAGCAGTTCTTC

j_call: TRBJ2-5
v_call: TRBV19
d_call: TRBD2
clone_size: few
cdr3_aa: CAVAAGGETQYF
cdr3_nt: TGTGCCGTAGCCGCGGGGGGTGAGACCCAGTACTTC

j_call: TRBJ2-1
v_call: TRBV12-3/TRBV12-4
d_call: NA
clone_size: many
cdr3_aa: CASSLSQGGVNEQFF
cdr3_nt: TGTGCCAGCAGTTTGTCTCAGGGGGGAGTCAATGAGCAGTTCTTC

j_call: TRBJ1-5
v_call: TRBV20-1
d_call: NA
clone_size: NA
cdr3_aa: CSAGRGSSNQPQHF
cdr3_nt: TGCAGTGCGGGACGGGGCTCAAGCAATCAGCCCCAGCATTTT

j_call: TRBJ1-1
v_call: TRBV24-1
d_call: NA
clone_size: few
cdr3_aa: CATSQTPNTEAFF
cdr3_nt: TGTGCCACCAGTCAGACACCGAACACTGAAGCTTTCTTT

j_call: TRBJ2-5
v_call: TRBV7-2
d_call: TRBD2
clone_size: many
cdr3_aa: CASSISGGLGQETQYF
cdr3_nt: TGTGCCAGCAGCATAAGCGGGGGGCTCGGGCAAGAGACCCAGTACTTC

j_call: TRBJ1-1
v_call: TRBV5-1
d_call: TRBD1
clone_size: many
cdr3_aa: CASREGGLVNTEAFF
cdr3_nt: TGCGCCAGCAGGGAAGGGGGCCTGGTCAACACTGAAGCTTTCTTT

j_call: TRBJ1-1
v_call: TRBV5-1
d_call: NA
clone_size: NA
cdr3_aa: CASSWQGLNTEAFF
cdr3_nt: TGCGCCAGCAGCTGGCAGGGGCTGAACACTGAAGCTTTCTTT

j_call: TRBJ2-5
v_call: TRBV6-1
d_call: TRBD2
clone_size: NA
cdr3_aa: CASGITSGGAQETQYF
cdr3_nt: TGTGCCAGCGGGATTACTAGCGGGGGGGCCCAAGAGACCCAGTACTTC